These 21 T cell receptor beta chains share one sample of origin, sequenced in a study of T-cell memory formation after mild COVID-19. TCRdb re-called the 5' RACE reads through MiXCR, storing one row per CDR3 protein. Of approximately 500,000 distinct CDR3 sequences listed, approximately 25% were seen once; the top ten hold around 12%. Specimen: PBMCs or a T cell subset sorted from them (not recorded which). These receptors all come from an adult woman who had mild COVID-19 (a few samples of this study predate the infection). Cell type and time point are not known.

The CDR3 coding sequence is TGTGCCAGCAGGCGGGGGCAGAAGGAGACCCAGTACTTC. It is translated as CASRRGQKETQYF. The J gene is TRBJ2-5, the V gene TRBV2, with D perhaps matching TRBD2 (7 bases). V dropped 6 bases and J dropped 5 bases, with 13 bases sitting between them. Germline V gives CDR1 SNHLY, CDR2 FYNNEI. The CDR3 is 13 amino acids.

The chain uses TRBV7-6 and TRBJ2-5, with 15 positions matching TRBD2. The CDR3 length is 18 residues. Germline CDR1 reads SGHVS; CDR2 reads FNYEAQ. J gave up 4 bases and V 6 bases, and 12 bases lay outside the gene matches. CDR3 in amino acids: CASSLGLAGGPPAETQYF. In DNA, the CDR3 is TGTGCCAGCAGTCTGGGACTAGCGGGGGGACCGCCCGCAGAGACCCAGTACTTC. Full variable domain (missing parts from reference TRBV7-6 and TRBJ2-5): GAGVSQSPRYKVTKRGQDVALRCDPISGHVSLYWYRQALGQGPEFLTYFNYEAQQDKSGLPNDRFSAERPEGSISTLTIQRTEQRDSAMYRCASSLGLAGGPPAETQYFGPGTRLLVL.

The chain has TRBV12-3 or TRBV12-4 and TRBJ1-5, with D perhaps matching TRBD1 (5 bases). V lost 7 bases, J lost 1 base, and 14 bases lay in between. There are 15 residues in the CDR3. CDR3 protein: CASTHTGTSNQPQHF. The CDR3, as DNA: TGTGCCAGCACCCACACGGGGACGAGCAATCAGCCCCAGCATTTT.

The chain couples TRBV24-1 to TRBJ2-1; possibly TRBD1 or TRBD2 for D (5 bases each). V was shortened by 9 bases and J by 8 bases, with 13 bases between the two germline ends. The germline V gene has CDR1 KGHDR and CDR2 SFDVKD. This CDR3 contains 12 residues. CDR3 sequence reads: CATEGRADEQFF. CDR3 nucleotide sequence: TGTGCCACCGAGGGCAGGGCTGATGAGCAGTTCTTC.

The chain couples TRBV27 to TRBJ2-7, with 8 bases lining up with TRBD1. CDR3 size: 14 residues. Germline loops: CDR1 MNHEY, CDR2 SMNVEV (reference sequence). Trimming removed 5 bases from V and 7 bases from J; junction bases left unmatched: 10. The CDR3 region is CASSPRTGYEEQYF. CDR3 bases: TGTGCCAGCAGTCCCCGGACAGGGTATGAAGAGCAGTACTTC.

The chain combines TRBV27 with TRBJ2-7; TRBD2 matches at 7 bases. This CDR3 has 16 residues. The germline CDR1 and CDR2 sequences are MNHEY and SMNVEV (reference sequence). J lost 5 bases, V lost 6 bases, and 16 bases had no gene match. The CDR3 region has the DNA TGTGCCAGCAGGCCGAACCTAGCGGATTCCTTCCACGAGCAGTACTTC. It translates to CASRPNLADSFHEQYF.

This clonotype showed up just a few times. The chain is built from TRBV27 and TRBJ2-2; tentatively, D is TRBD1 (6 bases). With 4 bases removed from V and 6 bases from J, the gap between germline ends came to 12 bases. This CDR3 has 14 residues. Germline V CDR1 and CDR2: MNHEY, SMNVEV (reference sequence). This chain's CDR3 is CASSSLDRSGELFF. DNA for the CDR3: TGTGCCAGCAGTTCCCTAGACAGGTCCGGGGAGCTGTTTTTT.

This clonotype was counted only a few times. V gene TRBV4-2 combines with J gene TRBJ1-4; the D gene is possibly TRBD1 (5 bases). The germline CDR1 and CDR2 sequences are LGHNA and YNFKEQ. CDR3 length equals 17 residues. The ends were cut back, 1 base at V and 8 bases at J, with 20 bases in the middle. CDR3 amino acids: CASSQGAGSTTAEKLFF. In nucleotides, the CDR3 is TGTGCCAGCAGCCAAGGGGCAGGGAGCACTACAGCGGAAAAACTGTTTTTT.

This clonotype was found many times. The chain links TRBV27 to TRBJ2-7; TRBD1 is a possible D gene (6 bases). The CDR3 covers 14 residues. The V and J ends lost 10 bases and 4 bases respectively, with 20 bases between them. Germline values: CDR1 MNHEY, CDR2 SMNVEV (reference sequence). The CDR3 DNA follows: TGTGCCACCCTACCAGCGCAGGGGTCATACGAGCAGTACTTC. It encodes CATLPAQGSYEQYF.

This clonotype has only a few counts. The chain couples TRBV2 to TRBJ2-1; 7 bases align to TRBD1. The CDR3 consists of 15 residues. V lost 9 bases to trimming and J lost 2 bases; unmatched junction nucleotides: 10. The germline V gene has CDR1 SNHLY and CDR2 FYNNEI. The CDR3 loop is CARKTGSGPYNEQFF. CDR3 DNA: TGTGCCAGAAAGACAGGGTCTGGGCCCTACAATGAGCAGTTCTTC. Full variable domain (rest looked up from reference TRBV2 and TRBJ2-1): EPEVTQTPSHQVTQMGQEVILRCVPISNHLYFYWYRQILGQKVEFLVSFYNNEISEKSEIFDDQFSVERPDGSNFTLKIRSTKLEDSAMYFCARKTGSGPYNEQFFGPGTRLTVL.

This chain joins TRBV7-2 and TRBJ2-5; 8 bases map to TRBD2. V shed 7 bases and J 5 bases; nucleotides not matched to a gene: 12. Germline-derived CDR1 and CDR2 are SGHTA and FQGNSA. The CDR3 has 15 residues. Written as DNA, the CDR3 is TGTGCCAGCACCTTTAGGGGACTAGGGAGCGAGACCCAGTACTTC. Its translation is CASTFRGLGSETQYF.

This clonotype has just a few counts. The chain is built from TRBV7-6 and TRBJ2-1, with TRBD2 identical over 9 bases. CDR1 is SGHVS and CDR2 is FNYEAQ in the germline V gene. J was trimmed by 3 bases and V by 5 bases; bases with no gene match: 11. The CDR3 extends over 17 amino acids. The CDR3 DNA is TGTGCCAGCAGCCCCCGAGGGAGGCGGGAGGGCTACAATGAGCAGTTCTTC. It encodes CASSPRGRREGYNEQFF.

This clonotype was seen only a few times. The J gene is TRBJ1-2, the V gene TRBV12-3 or TRBV12-4; D is undetermined. The V end lost 6 bases, the J end lost 8 bases, and 13 bases lay between the germline ends. This CDR3 is built from 12 residues. The CDR3 is CASRQPPGGYTF. CDR3 in DNA: TGTGCCAGCAGACAACCACCCGGGGGCTACACCTTC.

The V call is TRBV5-6, the J call TRBJ1-5; D remains ambiguous. CDR3 length: 15 residues. Between the trimmed V and J ends, which lost 0 bases and 4 bases, there was a span of 11 bases. Germline values: CDR1 SGHDT, CDR2 YYEEEE. CDR3 protein: CASSLGRRANQPQHF. The DNA of the CDR3 is TGTGCCAGCAGCTTGGGTAGGAGGGCGAATCAGCCCCAGCATTTT.

The V gene is TRBV20-1, the J gene TRBJ1-1; D not resolved. This CDR3 is 14 amino acids long. Germline CDR1 and CDR2: DFQATT and SNEGSKA (reference sequence). The germline V and J ends were trimmed by 1 base and 5 bases, with 14 bases remaining between them. As DNA, the CDR3 is TGCAGTGCTAGAGGACCAGCTCGGCATACTGAAGCTTTCTTT. The encoded protein is CSARGPARHTEAFF.

This rearrangement joins TRBV5-1 to TRBJ1-1; 9 bases map to TRBD1. The CDR3 length is 14 residues. The V segment lost 2 bases and the J segment 9 bases; nucleotides outside the gene matches: 8. Per the germline V gene, CDR1 is SGHRS and CDR2 is YFSETQ. CDR3 in DNA: TGCGCCAGCAGCTTTTCCCGGGACAGGGTACAAGCTTTCTTT. Residues: CASSFSRDRVQAFF. Full variable domain (missing parts from reference TRBV5-1 and TRBJ1-1): KAGVTQTPRYLIKTRGQQVTLSCSPISGHRSVSWYQQTPGQGLQFLFEYFSETQRNKGNFPGRFSGRQFSNSRSEMNVSTLELGDSALYLCASSFSRDRVQAFFGQGTRLTVV.

The V and J genes are TRBV7-2 and TRBJ1-2; the D is unclear. The germline gives CDR1 SGHTA, CDR2 FQGNSA. This CDR3 comprises 12 residues. Between the trimmed V and J ends, which lost 5 bases and 4 bases, there was a span of 8 bases. In nucleotides, the CDR3 is TGTGCCAGCAGCACCCCTATCTATGGCTACACCTTC. It yields the protein CASSTPIYGYTF.

V and J are TRBV5-1 and TRBJ2-3; the D is unclear. The germline gives CDR1 SGHRS, CDR2 YFSETQ. The germline V and J ends were trimmed by 0 bases and 0 bases, with 8 bases remaining between them. CDR3 length: 15 amino acids. The CDR3 is CASSLAWSSTDTQYF. In nucleotides, the CDR3 is TGCGCCAGCAGCTTGGCCTGGAGTAGCACAGATACGCAGTATTTT.

This chain links TRBV2 with TRBJ1-1; weak D call: TRBD1 (5 bases). V lost 5 bases, J lost 0 bases, and 13 bases lay in between. Germline V CDR1 and CDR2: SNHLY, FYNNEI. The CDR3 contains 15 residues. The CDR3: CASSPLGRMNTEAFF. The CDR3 DNA is TGTGCCAGCAGTCCTTTGGGACGGATGAACACTGAAGCTTTCTTT.

Only a few counts were recorded for this clonotype. The chain carries TRBV6-1 and TRBJ2-5, with 9 bases identical to TRBD2. J gave up 2 bases and V 6 bases, and 13 bases lay outside the gene matches. The germline V gene has CDR1 MNHNS and CDR2 SASEGT. The length of the CDR3 is 17 residues. The CDR3 DNA reads as TGTGCCAGCAGAGCCTCAGGAGCGGGGGGACTACAAGAGACCCAGTACTTC. Translation gives CASRASGAGGLQETQYF.

The table lists this clonotype with a few counts. The chain couples TRBV5-1 to TRBJ1-1; 7 positions match TRBD1. V dropped 0 bases and J dropped 6; count of bases not matched to a gene: 2. The V gene's germline CDR1 is SGHRS and CDR2 YFSETQ. This CDR3 is built from 13 residues. The CDR3 protein is CASSLAGTAEAFF. CDR3 nucleotides: TGCGCCAGCAGCTTGGCCGGGACAGCTGAAGCTTTCTTT.